This note documents a single TCR beta chain sequence. Antigen: not known. The data are from a study of T cell responses to AZD1222 COVID-19 vaccine. General study findings and limits: The donors showed a predominance of white British ancestry and of females, with possible underestimation of clonal diversity. Seropositive at baseline were only a handful of AZD1222 recipients.

The V gene lost 5 bases and the J gene lost 3 bases, with 10 bases spanning the gap. This CDR3 region has 13 residues. Germline-derived CDR1 and CDR2 are MDHEN and SYDVKM. Here immunoSEQ multiplex PCR was the method, and the copy in TCRdb shows in-frame clones only, minus some. The table lists about 100,000 clones, around nine tenths of them singletons. The input for sequencing was peripheral blood, taken on day 0 of AZD1222 vaccination. The origin of this receptor is an adult in good health. V and J are TRBV28 and TRBJ1-2; no firm D call. CDR3: CASSRSLYYGYTF. CDR3 in DNA: TGTGCCAGCAGTAGATCCCTTTACTATGGCTACACCTTC.